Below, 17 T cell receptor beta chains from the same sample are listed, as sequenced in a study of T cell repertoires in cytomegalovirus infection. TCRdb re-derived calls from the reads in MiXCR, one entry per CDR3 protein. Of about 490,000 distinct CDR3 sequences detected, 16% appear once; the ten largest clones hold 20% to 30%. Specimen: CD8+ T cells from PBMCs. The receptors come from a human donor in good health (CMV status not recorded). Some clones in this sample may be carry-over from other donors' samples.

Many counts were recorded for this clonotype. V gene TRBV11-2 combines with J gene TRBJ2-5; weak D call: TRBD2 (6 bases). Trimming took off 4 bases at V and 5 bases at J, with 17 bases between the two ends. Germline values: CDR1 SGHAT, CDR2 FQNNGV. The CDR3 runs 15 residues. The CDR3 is CASSSLLARDETQYF. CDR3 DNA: TGTGCCAGCAGCTCCTTACTAGCCCGGGACGAGACCCAGTACTTC.

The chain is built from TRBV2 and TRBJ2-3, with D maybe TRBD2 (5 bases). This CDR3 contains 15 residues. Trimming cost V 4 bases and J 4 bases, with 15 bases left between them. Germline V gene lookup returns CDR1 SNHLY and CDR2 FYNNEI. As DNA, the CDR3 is TGTGCCAGCAGTGGCTTAGCGTCCCTGGCAGATACGCAGTATTTT. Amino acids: CASSGLASLADTQYF.

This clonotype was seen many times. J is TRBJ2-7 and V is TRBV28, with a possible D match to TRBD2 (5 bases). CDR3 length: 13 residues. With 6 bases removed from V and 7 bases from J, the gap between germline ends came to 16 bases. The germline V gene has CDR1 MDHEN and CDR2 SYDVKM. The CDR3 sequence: CASSRTSRGEQYF. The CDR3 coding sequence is TGTGCCAGCAGCCGGACTTCGAGAGGGGAGCAGTACTTC.

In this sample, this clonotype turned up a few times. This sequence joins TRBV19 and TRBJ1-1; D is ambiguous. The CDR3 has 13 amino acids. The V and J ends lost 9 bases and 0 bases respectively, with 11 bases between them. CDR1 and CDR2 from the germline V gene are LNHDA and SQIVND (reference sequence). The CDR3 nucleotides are TGTGCCAGCCTGACCTATATGAACACTGAAGCTTTCTTT. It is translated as CASLTYMNTEAFF.

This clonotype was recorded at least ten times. The CDR3 sequence: CASSWEDRDNEKLFF. The CDR3 nucleotides read TGTGCCAGCAGCTGGGAAGACAGGGACAATGAAAAACTGTTTTTT. The chain is built from TRBV11-2 and TRBJ1-4; 7 bases fit TRBD1. Trimming removed 4 bases from V and 5 bases from J; junction bases left unmatched: 7. The CDR3 totals 15 residues. Germline CDR1 is SGHAT and CDR2 is FQNNGV.

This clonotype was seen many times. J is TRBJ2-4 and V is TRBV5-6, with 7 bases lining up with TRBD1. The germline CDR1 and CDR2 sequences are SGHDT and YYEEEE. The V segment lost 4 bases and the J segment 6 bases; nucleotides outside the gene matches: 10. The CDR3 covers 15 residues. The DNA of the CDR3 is TGTGCCAGCAGCCAACAGGGGACAGTCAGAAACATTCAGTACTTC. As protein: CASSQQGTVRNIQYF. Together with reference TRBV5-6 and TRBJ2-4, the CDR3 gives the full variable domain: DAGVTQSPTHLIKTRGQQVTLRCSPKSGHDTVSWYQQALGQGPQFIFQYYEEEERQRGNFPDRFSGHQFPNYSSELNVNALLLGDSALYLCASSQQGTVRNIQYFGAGTRLSVL.

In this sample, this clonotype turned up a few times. The CDR3 coding sequence is TGTGCCAGTAGTATCTTAGGGACAGGGTTTAATCAGCCCCAGCATTTT. Its protein product is CASSILGTGFNQPQHF. This chain links TRBV19 with TRBJ1-5; 9 bases are shared with TRBD1. The V segment lost 3 bases and the J segment 4 bases; nucleotides outside the gene matches: 7. Germline-derived CDR1 and CDR2 are LNHDA and SQIVND (reference sequence). This CDR3 is 16 amino acids long.

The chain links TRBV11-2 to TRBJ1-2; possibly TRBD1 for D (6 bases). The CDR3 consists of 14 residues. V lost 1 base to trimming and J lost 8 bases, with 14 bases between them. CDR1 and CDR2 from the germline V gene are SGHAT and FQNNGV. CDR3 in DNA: TGTGCCAGCAGCTTAGCGGGGGGCGCTAAGGGCTACACCTTC. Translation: CASSLAGGAKGYTF.

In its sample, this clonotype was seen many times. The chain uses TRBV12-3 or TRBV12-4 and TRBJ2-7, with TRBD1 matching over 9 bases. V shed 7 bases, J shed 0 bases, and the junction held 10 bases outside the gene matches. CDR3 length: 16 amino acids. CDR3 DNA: TGTGCCAGCACCGCCGGGACAGGGTGGGCCTCCTACGAGCAGTACTTC. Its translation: CASTAGTGWASYEQYF.

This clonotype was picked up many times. DNA for the CDR3: TGTGCCAGCAGTTATGACAGGGGCGCTGAGCAGTTCTTC. This codes for CASSYDRGAEQFF. V is TRBV28 and J is TRBJ2-1; TRBD1 agrees at 8 bases. J lost 9 bases, V lost 4 bases, and 5 bases had no gene match. CDR1 is MDHEN, CDR2 SYDVKM, per germline. There are 13 residues in the CDR3.

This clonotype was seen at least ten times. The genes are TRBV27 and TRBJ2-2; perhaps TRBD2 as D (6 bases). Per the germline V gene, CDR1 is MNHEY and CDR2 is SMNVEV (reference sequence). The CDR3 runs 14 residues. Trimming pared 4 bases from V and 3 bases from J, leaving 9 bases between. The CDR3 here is CASSSLADTGELFF. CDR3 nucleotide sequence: TGTGCCAGCAGTTCACTAGCAGACACCGGGGAGCTGTTTTTT.

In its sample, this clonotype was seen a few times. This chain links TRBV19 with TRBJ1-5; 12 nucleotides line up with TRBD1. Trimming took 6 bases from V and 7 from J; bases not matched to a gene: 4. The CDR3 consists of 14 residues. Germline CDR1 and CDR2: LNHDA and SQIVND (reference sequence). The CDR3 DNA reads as TGTGCCAGTAGGGGGACAGGGGGCAGACAGCCCCAGCATTTT. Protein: CASRGTGGRQPQHF.

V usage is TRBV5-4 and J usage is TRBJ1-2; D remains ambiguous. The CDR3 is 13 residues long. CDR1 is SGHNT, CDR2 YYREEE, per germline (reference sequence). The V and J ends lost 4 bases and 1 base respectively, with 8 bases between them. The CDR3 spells CASSPHSNYGYTF. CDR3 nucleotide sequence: TGTGCCAGCAGCCCCCACAGTAACTATGGCTACACCTTC.

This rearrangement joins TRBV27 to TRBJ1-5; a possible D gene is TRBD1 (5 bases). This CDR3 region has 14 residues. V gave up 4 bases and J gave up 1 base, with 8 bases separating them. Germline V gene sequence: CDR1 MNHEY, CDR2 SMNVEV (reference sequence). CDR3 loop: CASSWAGSNQPQHF. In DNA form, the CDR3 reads TGTGCCAGCAGTTGGGCAGGGAGCAATCAGCCCCAGCATTTT.

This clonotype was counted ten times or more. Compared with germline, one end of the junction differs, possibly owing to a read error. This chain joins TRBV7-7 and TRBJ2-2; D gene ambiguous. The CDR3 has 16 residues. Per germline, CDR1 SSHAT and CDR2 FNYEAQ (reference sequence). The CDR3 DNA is TGTGCTAGCAGCTTAACAGAGTCTGTGCACACCGGGGAGCTGTTTTTT. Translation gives CASSLTESVHTGELFF.

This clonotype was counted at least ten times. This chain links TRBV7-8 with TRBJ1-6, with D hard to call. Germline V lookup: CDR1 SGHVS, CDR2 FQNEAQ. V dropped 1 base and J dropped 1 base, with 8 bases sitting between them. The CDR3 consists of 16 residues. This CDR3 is CASSLERGSYNSPLHF. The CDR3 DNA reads TGTGCCAGCAGCTTAGAACGGGGTTCCTATAATTCACCCCTCCACTTT.

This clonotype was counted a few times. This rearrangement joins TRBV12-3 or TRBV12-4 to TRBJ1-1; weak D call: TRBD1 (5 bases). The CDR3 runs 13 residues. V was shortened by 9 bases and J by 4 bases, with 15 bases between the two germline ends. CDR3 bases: TGTGCCAGTAGCGCGGGGCCCGTCACTGAAGCTTTCTTT. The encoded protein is CASSAGPVTEAFF.